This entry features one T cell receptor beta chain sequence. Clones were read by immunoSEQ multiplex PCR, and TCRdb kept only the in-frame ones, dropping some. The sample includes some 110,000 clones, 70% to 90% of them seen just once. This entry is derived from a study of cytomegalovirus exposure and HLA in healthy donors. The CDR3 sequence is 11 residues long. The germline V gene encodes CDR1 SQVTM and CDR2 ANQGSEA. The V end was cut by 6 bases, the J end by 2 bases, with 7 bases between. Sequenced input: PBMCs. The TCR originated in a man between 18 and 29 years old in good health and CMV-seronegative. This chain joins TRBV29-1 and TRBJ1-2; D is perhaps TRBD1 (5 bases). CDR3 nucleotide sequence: TGCAGCGTGACAGAGAACTATGGCTACACCTTC. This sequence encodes CSVTENYGYTF. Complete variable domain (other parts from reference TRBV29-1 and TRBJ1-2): SAVISQKPSRDICQRGTSLTIQCQVDSQVTMMFWYRQQPGQSLTLIATANQGSEATYESGFVIDKFPISRPNLTFSTLTVSNMSPEDSSIYLCSVTENYGYTFGSGTRLTVV.